These T cell receptor beta chains were read from a single sample in a study of blood T cells in healthy people across ages. Via MiXCR, TCRdb re-called the 5' RACE reads, giving one row per CDR3 protein. The table lists some 1.5 million distinct CDR3 sequences, approximately 42% of them singletons. The sequenced sample was blood. The origin of the receptors is a woman in her late teens or twenties in good health. Both conserved end residues are part of each CDR3. The D gene is left open where the match is weak. Rows give clone size only sometimes, using once, few, many, or a class for an expanded clone.

d_gene: TRBD1
j_gene: TRBJ1-1
abundance: few
v_gene: TRBV9
CDR3aa: CASSVAGQSNTEAFF
CDR3nt: TGTGCCAGCAGCGTAGCGGGACAGTCGAACACTGAAGCTTTCTTT

d_gene: TRBD2
j_gene: TRBJ2-7
abundance: .
v_gene: TRBV14
CDR3aa: CASSPGLAEGYNEQYF
CDR3nt: TGTGCCAGCAGCCCCGGACTAGCGGAGGGCTACAATGAGCAGTACTTC

d_gene: .
j_gene: TRBJ1-2
abundance: few
v_gene: TRBV2
CDR3aa: CASSEQGQVQGFGYTF
CDR3nt: TGTGCCAGCAGTGAACAGGGACAAGTCCAGGGATTTGGCTACACCTTC

d_gene: TRBD1
j_gene: TRBJ1-2
abundance: few
v_gene: TRBV20-1
CDR3aa: CSAREDTGQKDGYTF
CDR3nt: TGCAGTGCTAGAGAAGACACGGGACAGAAGGATGGCTACACCTTC

d_gene: .
j_gene: TRBJ1-2
abundance: .
v_gene: TRBV29-1
CDR3aa: CSVDGIFYGYTF
CDR3nt: TGCAGCGTTGACGGGATCTTCTATGGCTACACCTTC

d_gene: .
j_gene: TRBJ2-7
abundance: .
v_gene: TRBV5-1
CDR3aa: CASSLDGHEQYF
CDR3nt: TGCGCCAGCAGCTTGGATGGCCACGAGCAGTACTTC

d_gene: TRBD2
j_gene: TRBJ2-1
abundance: few
v_gene: TRBV7-2
CDR3aa: CASSKTSGGAFRRNEQFF
CDR3nt: TGTGCCAGCAGCAAAACTAGCGGGGGGGCCTTCCGTCGCAATGAGCAGTTCTTC

d_gene: TRBD2
j_gene: TRBJ2-1
abundance: .
v_gene: TRBV6-5
CDR3aa: CATLAGTYNEQFF
CDR3nt: TGTGCCACCCTAGCGGGAACTTACAATGAGCAGTTCTTC

d_gene: TRBD1
j_gene: TRBJ1-2
abundance: few
v_gene: TRBV12-3/TRBV12-4
CDR3aa: CASRQDRVDGYTF
CDR3nt: TGTGCCAGCAGACAAGACAGGGTGGATGGCTACACCTTC

d_gene: .
j_gene: TRBJ2-7
abundance: few
v_gene: TRBV5-1
CDR3aa: CASSLAGRSQYEQYF
CDR3nt: TGCGCCAGCAGCTTGGCGGGACGGAGCCAGTACGAGCAGTACTTC

d_gene: .
j_gene: TRBJ1-1
abundance: .
v_gene: TRBV9
CDR3aa: CASSPRGGGGTEAFF
CDR3nt: TGTGCCAGCAGCCCACGGGGGGGAGGGGGCACTGAAGCTTTCTTT

d_gene: TRBD2
j_gene: TRBJ2-1
abundance: few
v_gene: TRBV20-1
CDR3aa: CSAREAPRLAGVIYEQFF
CDR3nt: TGCAGTGCTAGAGAAGCCCCCCGCCTAGCGGGAGTCATATATGAGCAGTTCTTC

d_gene: .
j_gene: TRBJ2-7
abundance: once
v_gene: TRBV20-1
CDR3aa: CSASDHTYEQYF
CDR3nt: TGCAGTGCTTCAGATCACACCTACGAGCAGTACTTC

d_gene: .
j_gene: TRBJ1-4
abundance: .
v_gene: TRBV29-1
CDR3aa: CSVGDISNEKLFF
CDR3nt: TGCAGCGTTGGGGACATTAGTAATGAAAAACTGTTTTTT

d_gene: .
j_gene: TRBJ2-3
abundance: many
v_gene: TRBV12-5
CDR3aa: CATGRTQYF
CDR3nt: TGTGCGACGGGCCGTACGCAGTATTTT

d_gene: .
j_gene: TRBJ2-1
abundance: .
v_gene: TRBV4-3
CDR3aa: CASSQDLSGFAYNEQFF
CDR3nt: TGCGCCAGCAGCCAAGACCTAAGCGGGTTCGCCTACAATGAGCAGTTCTTC

d_gene: .
j_gene: TRBJ2-7
abundance: once
v_gene: TRBV6-1
CDR3aa: CASSEPGLAKSYEQYF
CDR3nt: TGTGCCAGCAGTGAACCTGGACTGGCAAAATCCTACGAGCAGTACTTC

d_gene: .
j_gene: TRBJ2-2
abundance: few
v_gene: TRBV5-5
CDR3aa: CASSLSTINTGELFF
CDR3nt: TGTGCCAGCAGCTTATCGACAATTAACACCGGGGAGCTGTTTTTT

d_gene: .
j_gene: TRBJ2-1
abundance: .
v_gene: TRBV5-4
CDR3aa: CASSLGQRLNEQFF
CDR3nt: TGTGCCAGCAGCTTGGGACAGCGACTTAATGAGCAGTTCTTC

d_gene: TRBD1
j_gene: TRBJ2-7
abundance: many
v_gene: TRBV20-1
CDR3aa: CSARDLRDSYEQYF
CDR3nt: TGCAGTGCTAGAGATCTCCGGGACAGTTACGAGCAGTACTTC

d_gene: .
j_gene: TRBJ2-3
abundance: .
v_gene: TRBV27
CDR3aa: CASSLWQGSEDTQYF
CDR3nt: TGTGCCAGCAGTTTATGGCAGGGTTCGGAAGATACGCAGTATTTT

d_gene: TRBD1
j_gene: TRBJ1-2
abundance: .
v_gene: TRBV28
CDR3aa: CASSDLPGQANYGYTF
CDR3nt: TGTGCCAGCAGTGACCTACCGGGACAGGCGAACTATGGCTACACCTTC

d_gene: .
j_gene: TRBJ1-6
abundance: many
v_gene: TRBV7-2
CDR3aa: CASSLALGPLHF
CDR3nt: TGTGCCAGCAGCTTGGCTCTGGGACCCCTCCACTTT

d_gene: .
j_gene: TRBJ1-5
abundance: many
v_gene: TRBV6-2/TRBV6-3
CDR3aa: CASSYQGSQPQHF
CDR3nt: TGTGCCAGCAGTTACCAAGGGAGTCAGCCCCAGCATTTT

d_gene: .
j_gene: TRBJ1-5
abundance: few
v_gene: TRBV6-6
CDR3aa: CASTSRLGQPQHF
CDR3nt: TGTGCCAGCACTTCTCGATTAGGTCAGCCCCAGCATTTT

d_gene: TRBD1
j_gene: TRBJ2-7
abundance: .
v_gene: TRBV27
CDR3aa: CASSSFSGQTYEQYF
CDR3nt: TGTGCCAGCAGTTCTTTTTCGGGACAGACCTACGAGCAGTACTTC

d_gene: .
j_gene: TRBJ2-7
abundance: .
v_gene: TRBV12-5
CDR3aa: CASGSLRGVGYEQYF
CDR3nt: TGTGCTAGTGGTTCCCTTCGAGGGGTCGGCTACGAGCAGTACTTC

d_gene: TRBD1
j_gene: TRBJ2-7
abundance: few
v_gene: TRBV6-5
CDR3aa: CASSQQGPPSYEQYF
CDR3nt: TGTGCCAGCAGCCAACAGGGGCCCCCCTCCTACGAGCAGTACTTC

d_gene: .
j_gene: TRBJ1-6
abundance: .
v_gene: TRBV7-9
CDR3aa: CASSIGRWSPLHF
CDR3nt: TGTGCCAGCAGTATAGGACGTTGGTCACCCCTCCACTTT

d_gene: .
j_gene: TRBJ1-4
abundance: .
v_gene: TRBV7-9
CDR3aa: CASNGEGTNEKLFF
CDR3nt: TGTGCCAGCAACGGGGAAGGGACTAATGAAAAACTGTTTTTT

d_gene: TRBD1
j_gene: TRBJ2-3
abundance: .
v_gene: TRBV12-3/TRBV12-4
CDR3aa: CSSRPGTVADTQYF
CDR3nt: TGTTCCAGCAGGCCTGGGACAGTGGCAGATACGCAGTATTTT

d_gene: .
j_gene: TRBJ2-3
abundance: .
v_gene: TRBV10-3
CDR3aa: CAIRGTADTQYF
CDR3nt: TGTGCCATTAGAGGAACTGCAGATACGCAGTATTTT

d_gene: TRBD2
j_gene: TRBJ2-1
abundance: .
v_gene: TRBV5-6
CDR3aa: CASSSGLAVSPSSYNEQFF
CDR3nt: TGTGCCAGCAGCTCGGGACTAGCCGTTAGTCCTAGTTCCTACAATGAGCAGTTCTTC

d_gene: .
j_gene: TRBJ2-7
abundance: once
v_gene: TRBV27
CDR3aa: CASSTLSGGAYNEQYF
CDR3nt: TGTGCCAGCAGTACCCTGTCTGGGGGCGCGTACAATGAGCAGTACTTC

d_gene: TRBD1
j_gene: TRBJ1-2
abundance: .
v_gene: TRBV29-1
CDR3aa: CSVERRGQGGYGYTF
CDR3nt: TGCAGCGTTGAAAGGAGAGGCCAGGGGGGCTATGGCTACACCTTC

d_gene: TRBD2
j_gene: TRBJ2-3
abundance: .
v_gene: TRBV10-3
CDR3aa: CAISESLAGGNTDTQYF
CDR3nt: TGTGCCATCAGTGAGTCGTTAGCGGGGGGGAACACAGATACGCAGTATTTT

d_gene: .
j_gene: TRBJ1-2
abundance: many
v_gene: TRBV7-2
CDR3aa: CASSFQNYGYTF
CDR3nt: TGTGCCAGCAGCTTCCAAAACTATGGCTACACCTTC

d_gene: .
j_gene: TRBJ2-1
abundance: .
v_gene: TRBV4-1
CDR3aa: CASGQVGRGPFGEQFF
CDR3nt: TGCGCCAGCGGCCAAGTTGGACGGGGACCTTTCGGTGAGCAGTTCTTC

d_gene: TRBD2
j_gene: TRBJ2-1
abundance: .
v_gene: TRBV4-3
CDR3aa: CASSSGGYSQKSYNEQFF
CDR3nt: TGCGCCAGCAGCAGCGGGGGGTATTCTCAGAAATCCTACAATGAGCAGTTCTTC

d_gene: .
j_gene: TRBJ1-2
abundance: .
v_gene: TRBV5-1
CDR3aa: CASSLTYQNYGYTF
CDR3nt: TGCGCCAGCAGCTTGACCTATCAGAACTATGGCTACACCTTC

d_gene: .
j_gene: TRBJ1-2
abundance: few
v_gene: TRBV7-9
CDR3aa: CASSTTSNYGYTF
CDR3nt: TGTGCCAGCAGCACAACGTCTAACTATGGCTACACCTTC

d_gene: .
j_gene: TRBJ2-7
abundance: .
v_gene: TRBV20-1
CDR3aa: CSARVGGIPPYEQYF
CDR3nt: TGCAGTGCTAGAGTTGGCGGGATTCCCCCCTACGAGCAGTACTTC